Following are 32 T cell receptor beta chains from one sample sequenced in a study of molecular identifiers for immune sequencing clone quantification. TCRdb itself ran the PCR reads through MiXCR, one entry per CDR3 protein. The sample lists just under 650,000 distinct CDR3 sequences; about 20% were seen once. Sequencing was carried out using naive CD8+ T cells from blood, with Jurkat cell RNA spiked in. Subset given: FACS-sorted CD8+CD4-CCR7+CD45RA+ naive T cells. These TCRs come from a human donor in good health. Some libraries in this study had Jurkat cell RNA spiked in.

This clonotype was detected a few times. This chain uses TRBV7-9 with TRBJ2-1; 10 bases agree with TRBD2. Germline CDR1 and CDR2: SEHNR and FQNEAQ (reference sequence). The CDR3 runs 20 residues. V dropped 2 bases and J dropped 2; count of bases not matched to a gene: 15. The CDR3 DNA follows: TGTGCCAGCAGCTTAAGGGGCTTCGGGGTAGCGGGAGGCCCCTACAATGAGCAGTTCTTC. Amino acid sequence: CASSLRGFGVAGGPYNEQFF.

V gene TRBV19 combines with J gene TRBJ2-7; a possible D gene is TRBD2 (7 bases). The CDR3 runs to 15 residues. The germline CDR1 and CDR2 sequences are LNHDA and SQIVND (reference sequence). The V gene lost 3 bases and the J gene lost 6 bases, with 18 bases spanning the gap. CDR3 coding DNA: TGTGCCAGTAGTATGTCGAGCCGGGGGGCCCTCGAGCAGTACTTC. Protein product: CASSMSSRGALEQYF. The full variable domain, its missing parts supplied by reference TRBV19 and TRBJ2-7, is DGGITQSPKYLFRKEGQNVTLSCEQNLNHDAMYWYRQDPGQGLRLIYYSQIVNDFQKGDIAEGYSVSREKKESFPLTVTSAQKNPTAFYLCASSMSSRGALEQYFGPGTRLTVT.

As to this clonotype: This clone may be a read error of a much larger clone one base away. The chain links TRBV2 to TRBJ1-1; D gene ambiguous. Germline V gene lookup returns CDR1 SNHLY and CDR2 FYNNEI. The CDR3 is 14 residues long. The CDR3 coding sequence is TGTGCCAGCAGTGAAAAGATTACGAACACTAAAGCTTTCTTT. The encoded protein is CASSEKITNTKAFF.

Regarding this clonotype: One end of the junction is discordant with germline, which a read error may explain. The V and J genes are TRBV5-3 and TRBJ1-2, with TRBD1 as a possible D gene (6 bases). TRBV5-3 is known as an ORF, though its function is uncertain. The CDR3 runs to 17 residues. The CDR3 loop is CASSLSWSRGSNYGYTF. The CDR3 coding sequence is TGTGCCAGCAGCTTGAGTTGGAGCAGGGGATCTAACTATGGCTACACCTTC.

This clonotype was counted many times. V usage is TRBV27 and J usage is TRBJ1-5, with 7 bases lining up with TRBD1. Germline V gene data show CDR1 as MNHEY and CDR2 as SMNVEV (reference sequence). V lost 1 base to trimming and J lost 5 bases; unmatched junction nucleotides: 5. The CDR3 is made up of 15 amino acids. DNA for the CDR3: TGTGCCAGCAGTTTATTGACAGGGCTGGATCAGCCCCAGCATTTT. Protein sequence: CASSLLTGLDQPQHF.

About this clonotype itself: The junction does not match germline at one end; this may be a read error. The CDR3 DNA is TGTGCCGGCAGCTTAGTAGCCAGCGGGGGGGATGCAGATACGCAGTATTTT. Protein product: CAGSLVASGGDADTQYF. The chain couples TRBV11-2 to TRBJ2-3; 10 bases agree with TRBD2. The germline V gene has CDR1 SGHAT and CDR2 FQNNGV. There are 17 residues in the CDR3. Filled out from reference TRBV11-2 and TRBJ2-3, the complete variable domain reads EAGVAQSPRYKIIEKRQSVAFWCNPISGHATLYWYQQILGQGPKLLIQFQNNGVVDDSQLPKDRFSAERLKGVDSTLKIQPAKLEDSAVYLCAGSLVASGGDADTQYFGPGTRLTVL.

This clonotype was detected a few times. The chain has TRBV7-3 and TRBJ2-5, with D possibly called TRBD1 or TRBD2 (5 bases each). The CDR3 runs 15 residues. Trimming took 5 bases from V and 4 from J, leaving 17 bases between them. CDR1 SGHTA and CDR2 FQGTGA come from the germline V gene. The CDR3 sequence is CASSTTGAKGETQYF. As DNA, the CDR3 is TGTGCCAGCAGCACTACCGGGGCCAAAGGAGAGACCCAGTACTTC.

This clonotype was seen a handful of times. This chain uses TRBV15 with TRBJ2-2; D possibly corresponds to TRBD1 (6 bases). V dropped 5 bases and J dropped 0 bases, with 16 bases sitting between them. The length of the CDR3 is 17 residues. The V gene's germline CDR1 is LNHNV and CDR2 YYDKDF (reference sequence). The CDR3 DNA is TGTGCCACCAGCGTCCACCCCGGACAGTCGAACACCGGGGAGCTGTTTTTT. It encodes CATSVHPGQSNTGELFF.

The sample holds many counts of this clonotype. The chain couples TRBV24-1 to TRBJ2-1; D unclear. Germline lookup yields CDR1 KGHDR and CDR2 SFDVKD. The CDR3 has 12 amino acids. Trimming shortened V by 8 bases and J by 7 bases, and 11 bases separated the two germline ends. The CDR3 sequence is CATTLRRNEQFF. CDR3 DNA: TGTGCCACCACTCTTAGAAGAAATGAGCAGTTCTTC.

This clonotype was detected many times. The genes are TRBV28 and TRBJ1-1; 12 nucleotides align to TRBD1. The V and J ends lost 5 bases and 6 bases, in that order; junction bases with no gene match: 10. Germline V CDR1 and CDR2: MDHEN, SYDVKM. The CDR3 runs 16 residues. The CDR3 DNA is TGTGCCAGCAGTCTCGTTAAGGGACAGGGGGCCCCTGAAGCTTTCTTT. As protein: CASSLVKGQGAPEAFF.

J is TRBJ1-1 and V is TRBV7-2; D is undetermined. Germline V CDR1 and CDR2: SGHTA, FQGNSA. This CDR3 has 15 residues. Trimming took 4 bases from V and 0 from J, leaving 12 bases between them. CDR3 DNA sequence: TGTGCCAGCAGCTATCCGGGCATAATGAACACTGAAGCTTTCTTT. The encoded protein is CASSYPGIMNTEAFF.

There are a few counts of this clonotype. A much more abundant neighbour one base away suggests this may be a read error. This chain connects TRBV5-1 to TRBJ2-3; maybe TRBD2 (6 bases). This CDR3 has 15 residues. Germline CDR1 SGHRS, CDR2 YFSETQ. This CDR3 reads CASGFLGGSTDTQYF. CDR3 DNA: TGCGCCAGCGGCTTCTTGGGGGGAAGCACAGATACGCAGTATTTT.

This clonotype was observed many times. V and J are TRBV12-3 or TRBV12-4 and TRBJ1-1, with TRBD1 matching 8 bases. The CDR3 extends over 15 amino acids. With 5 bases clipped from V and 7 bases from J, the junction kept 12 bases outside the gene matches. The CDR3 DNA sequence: TGTGCCAGCAGTACACGACAGGGGACCCTGGGTGAAGCTTTCTTT. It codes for CASSTRQGTLGEAFF.

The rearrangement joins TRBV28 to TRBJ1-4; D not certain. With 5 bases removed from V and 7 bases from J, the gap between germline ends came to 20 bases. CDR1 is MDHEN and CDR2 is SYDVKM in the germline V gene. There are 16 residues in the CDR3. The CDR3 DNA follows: TGTGCCAGCAGTCCCGACGGCGTACAGACTGGTGAAAAACTGTTTTTT. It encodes CASSPDGVQTGEKLFF.

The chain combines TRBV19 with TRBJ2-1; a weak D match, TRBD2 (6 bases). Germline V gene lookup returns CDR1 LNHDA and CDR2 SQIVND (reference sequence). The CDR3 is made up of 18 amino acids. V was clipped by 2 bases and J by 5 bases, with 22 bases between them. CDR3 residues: CASSIRGSTSRLDNEQFF. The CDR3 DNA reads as TGTGCCAGTAGTATACGGGGATCGACTAGTCGTCTGGACAATGAGCAGTTCTTC.

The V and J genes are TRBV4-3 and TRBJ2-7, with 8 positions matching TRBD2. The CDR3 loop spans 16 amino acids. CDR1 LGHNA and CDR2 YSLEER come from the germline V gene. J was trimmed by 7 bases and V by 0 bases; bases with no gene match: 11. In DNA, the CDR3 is TGCGCCAGCAGCCAAGACCGGGGGGGCGCTTCGGGGGAGCAGTACTTC. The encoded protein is CASSQDRGGASGEQYF.

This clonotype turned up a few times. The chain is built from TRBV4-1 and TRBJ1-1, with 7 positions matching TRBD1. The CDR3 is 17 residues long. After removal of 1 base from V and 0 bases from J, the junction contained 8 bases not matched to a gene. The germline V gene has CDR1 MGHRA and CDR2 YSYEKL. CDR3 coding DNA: TGCGCCAGCAGCCAAGCTCTACCGGGACAGATGAACACTGAAGCTTTCTTT. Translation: CASSQALPGQMNTEAFF.

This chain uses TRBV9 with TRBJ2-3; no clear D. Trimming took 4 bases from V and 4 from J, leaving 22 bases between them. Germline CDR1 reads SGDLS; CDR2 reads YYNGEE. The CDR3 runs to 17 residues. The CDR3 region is CASSFSSVRRLADTQYF. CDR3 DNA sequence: TGTGCCAGCAGCTTCTCTTCGGTCCGTAGATTAGCAGATACGCAGTATTTT.

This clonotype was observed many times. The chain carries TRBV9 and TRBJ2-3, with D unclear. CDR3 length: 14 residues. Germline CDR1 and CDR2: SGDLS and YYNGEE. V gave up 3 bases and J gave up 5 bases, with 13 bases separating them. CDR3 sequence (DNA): TGTGCCAGCAGCGCCCTGGGCCTAGGAGATACGCAGTATTTT. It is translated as CASSALGLGDTQYF.

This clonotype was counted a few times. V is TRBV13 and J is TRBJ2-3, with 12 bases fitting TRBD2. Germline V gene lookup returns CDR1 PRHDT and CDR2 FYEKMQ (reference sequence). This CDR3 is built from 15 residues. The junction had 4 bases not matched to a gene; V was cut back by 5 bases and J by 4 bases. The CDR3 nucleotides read TGTGCCAGCAGCGCTAGCGGGGGGGCTCCAGATACGCAGTATTTT. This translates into CASSASGGAPDTQYF.

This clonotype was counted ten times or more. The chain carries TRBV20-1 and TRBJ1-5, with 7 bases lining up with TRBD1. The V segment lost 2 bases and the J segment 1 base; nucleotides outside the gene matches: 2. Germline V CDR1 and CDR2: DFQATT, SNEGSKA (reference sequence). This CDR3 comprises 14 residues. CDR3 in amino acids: CSARRDSSNQPQHF. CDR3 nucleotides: TGCAGTGCTAGAAGGGACAGCAGCAATCAGCCCCAGCATTTT.

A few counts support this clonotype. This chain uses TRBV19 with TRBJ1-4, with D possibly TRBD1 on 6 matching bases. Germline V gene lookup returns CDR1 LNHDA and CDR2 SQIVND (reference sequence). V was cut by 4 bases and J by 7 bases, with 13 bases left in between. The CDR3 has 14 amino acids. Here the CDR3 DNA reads TGTGCCAGTAGTACCGGGGCAGGGGTTGAAAAACTGTTTTTT. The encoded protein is CASSTGAGVEKLFF.

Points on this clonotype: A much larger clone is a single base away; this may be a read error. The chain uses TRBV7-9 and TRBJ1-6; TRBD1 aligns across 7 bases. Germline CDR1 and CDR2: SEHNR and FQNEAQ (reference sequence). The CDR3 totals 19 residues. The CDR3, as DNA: TGTGCCAGCAGCTCAGGTCTCGACAGGGACGATACCTATAATCCACCCCTCCACTTT. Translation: CASSSGLDRDDTYNPPLHF.

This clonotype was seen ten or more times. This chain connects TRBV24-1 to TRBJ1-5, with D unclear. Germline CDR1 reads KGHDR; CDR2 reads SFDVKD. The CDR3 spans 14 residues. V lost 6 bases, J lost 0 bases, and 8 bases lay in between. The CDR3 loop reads CATSPGHSNQPQHF. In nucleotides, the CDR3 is TGTGCCACCAGTCCAGGTCATAGCAATCAGCCCCAGCATTTT.

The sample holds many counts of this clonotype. The CDR3 coding sequence is TGTGCCAGCAGCTTCCCATACACAGATACGCAGTATTTT. Amino acid sequence: CASSFPYTDTQYF. V gene TRBV7-9 combines with J gene TRBJ2-3; D gene unclear. From germline, CDR1 is SEHNR and CDR2 FQNEAQ (reference sequence). The CDR3 covers 13 residues. Trimming pared 3 bases from V and 2 bases from J, leaving 6 bases between. The entire variable domain, with the rest obtained from reference TRBV7-9 and TRBJ2-3, is as follows: DTGVSQNPRHKITKRGQNVTFRCDPISEHNRLYWYRQTLGQGPEFLTYFQNEAQLEKSRLLSDRFSAERPKGSFSTLEIQRTEQGDSAMYLCASSFPYTDTQYFGPGTRLTVL.

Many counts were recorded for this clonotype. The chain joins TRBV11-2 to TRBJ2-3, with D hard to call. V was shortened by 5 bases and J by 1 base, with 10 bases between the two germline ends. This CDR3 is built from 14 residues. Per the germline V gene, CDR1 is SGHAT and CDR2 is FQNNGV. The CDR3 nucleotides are TGTGCCAGCAGCATCCGGTTTGGCACAGATACGCAGTATTTT. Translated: CASSIRFGTDTQYF.

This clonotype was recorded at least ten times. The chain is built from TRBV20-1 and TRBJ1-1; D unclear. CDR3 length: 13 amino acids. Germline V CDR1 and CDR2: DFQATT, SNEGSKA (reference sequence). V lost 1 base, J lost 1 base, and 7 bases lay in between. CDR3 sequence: CSARGLGNTEAFF. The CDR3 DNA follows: TGCAGTGCTAGAGGCTTGGGGAACACTGAAGCTTTCTTT.

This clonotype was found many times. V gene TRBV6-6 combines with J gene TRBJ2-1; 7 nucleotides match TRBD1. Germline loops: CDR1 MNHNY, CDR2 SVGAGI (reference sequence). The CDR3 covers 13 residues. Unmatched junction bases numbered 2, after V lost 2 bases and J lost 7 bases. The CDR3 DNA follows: TGTGCCAGCAGTTACACGACAGGGAATGAGCAGTTCTTC. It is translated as CASSYTTGNEQFF.

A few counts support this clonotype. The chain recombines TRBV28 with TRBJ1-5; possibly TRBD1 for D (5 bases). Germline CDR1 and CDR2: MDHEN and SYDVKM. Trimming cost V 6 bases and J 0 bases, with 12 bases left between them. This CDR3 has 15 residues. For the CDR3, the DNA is TGTGCCAGCAGCCAGACAGCCTATAGCAATCAGCCCCAGCATTTT. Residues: CASSQTAYSNQPQHF.

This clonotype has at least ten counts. The CDR3 nucleotides are TGTGCCAGCAGTTTTTCTCTAGCGGCGGACACCGGGGAGCTGTTTTTT. It encodes CASSFSLAADTGELFF. The rearrangement links TRBV7-9 to TRBJ2-2; the match to TRBD2 covers 7 bases. Germline V lookup: CDR1 SEHNR, CDR2 FQNEAQ (reference sequence). The CDR3 totals 16 residues. The junction had 10 bases not matched to a gene; V was cut back by 6 bases and J by 3 bases.

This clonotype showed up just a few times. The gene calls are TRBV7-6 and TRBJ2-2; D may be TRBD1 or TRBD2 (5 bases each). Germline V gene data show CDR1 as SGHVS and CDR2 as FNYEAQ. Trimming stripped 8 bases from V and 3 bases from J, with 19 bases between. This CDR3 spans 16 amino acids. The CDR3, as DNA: TGTGCCAGCGGTCGAGGGGCCGACGCTCACACCGGGGAGCTGTTTTTT. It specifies CASGRGADAHTGELFF. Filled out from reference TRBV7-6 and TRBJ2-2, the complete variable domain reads GAGVSQSPRYKVTKRGQDVALRCDPISGHVSLYWYRQALGQGPEFLTYFNYEAQQDKSGLPNDRFSAERPEGSISTLTIQRTEQRDSAMYRCASGRGADAHTGELFFGEGSRLTVL.

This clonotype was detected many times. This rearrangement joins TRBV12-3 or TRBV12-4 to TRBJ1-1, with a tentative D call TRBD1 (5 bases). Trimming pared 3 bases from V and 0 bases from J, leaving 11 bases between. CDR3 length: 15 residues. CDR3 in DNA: TGTGCCAGCAGTTTGGGGGGTGGAATGAACACTGAAGCTTTCTTT. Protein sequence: CASSLGGGMNTEAFF.